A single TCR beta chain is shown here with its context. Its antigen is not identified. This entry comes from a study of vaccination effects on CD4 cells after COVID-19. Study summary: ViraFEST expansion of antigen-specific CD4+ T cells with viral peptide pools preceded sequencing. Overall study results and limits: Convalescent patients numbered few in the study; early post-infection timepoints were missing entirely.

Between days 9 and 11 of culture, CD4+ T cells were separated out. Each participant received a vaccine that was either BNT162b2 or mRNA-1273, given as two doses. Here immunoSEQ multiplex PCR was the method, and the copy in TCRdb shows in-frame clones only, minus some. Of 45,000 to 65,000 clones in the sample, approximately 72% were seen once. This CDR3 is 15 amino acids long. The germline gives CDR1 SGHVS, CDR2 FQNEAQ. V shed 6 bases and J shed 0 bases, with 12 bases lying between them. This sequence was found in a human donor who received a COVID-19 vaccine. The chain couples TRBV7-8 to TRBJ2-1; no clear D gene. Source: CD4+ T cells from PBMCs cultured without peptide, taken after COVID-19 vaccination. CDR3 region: CASSPSRSSYNEQFF. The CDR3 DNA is TGTGCCAGCAGTCCTAGTCGTAGCTCCTACAATGAGCAGTTCTTC. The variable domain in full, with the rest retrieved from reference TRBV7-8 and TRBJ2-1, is GAGVSQSPRYKVAKRGQDVALRCDPISGHVSLFWYQQALGQGPEFLTYFQNEAQLDKSGLPSDRFFAERPEGSVSTLKIQRTQQEDSAVYLCASSPSRSSYNEQFFGPGTRLTVL.